A single sample is the source of the 13 T cell receptor beta chains below, sequenced in a study of long-term antiretroviral therapy in people with HIV. The assay, immunoSEQ v3.0, was run at survey level. Produced via immunoSEQ multiplex PCR; TCRdb's table is partial and in-frame only. The sample has 20,000 to 25,000 clones, approximately 88% seen once. The specimen comprised unsorted PBMCs, sampled 1.2 years after starting antiretroviral therapy. The receptors were gathered from a woman aged 40 to 50 with HIV.

The rearrangement uses TRBV2 and TRBJ2-3, with a tentative D call TRBD2 (5 bases). The CDR3 totals 15 residues. Germline V gene lookup returns CDR1 SNHLY and CDR2 FYNNEI. Between the trimmed V and J ends, which lost 4 bases and 3 bases, there was a span of 14 bases. The CDR3 reads CASSGRTGGTDTQYF. CDR3 DNA: TGTGCCAGCAGTGGAAGGACTGGCGGGACAGATACGCAGTATTTT. Full variable domain (remainder filled in from reference TRBV2 and TRBJ2-3): EPEVTQTPSHQVTQMGQEVILRCVPISNHLYFYWYRQILGQKVEFLVSFYNNEISEKSEIFDDQFSVERPDGSNFTLKIRSTKLEDSAMYFCASSGRTGGTDTQYFGPGTRLTVL.

The chain's CDR3 is CASRLDREAFF. In DNA, the CDR3 is TGTGCCAGCAGGCTCGACAGGGAAGCTTTCTTT. The chain carries TRBV28 and TRBJ1-1; TRBD1 is a possible D gene (6 bases). There are 11 residues in the CDR3. The V end lost 6 bases, the J end lost 8 bases, and 10 bases lay between the germline ends. CDR1 MDHEN and CDR2 SYDVKM come from the germline V gene.

The gene calls are TRBV10-2 and TRBJ2-7; 7 positions match TRBD1. V dropped 4 bases and J dropped 0; count of bases not matched to a gene: 6. This CDR3 spans 15 amino acids. The germline CDR1 and CDR2 sequences are WSHSY and SAAADI. The CDR3 DNA is TGCGCCAGCAGTGCCGGCCGACAGGGCTCCTACGAGCAGTACTTC. Its protein is CASSAGRQGSYEQYF.

This rearrangement joins TRBV28 to TRBJ1-5, with 9 bases that match TRBD1. J lost 9 bases, V lost 6 bases, and 6 bases had no gene match. Germline V gene sequence: CDR1 MDHEN, CDR2 SYDVKM. This CDR3 has 13 residues. CDR3 coding DNA: TGTGCCAGCAGACGGACAGGGGATAGGCCCCAGCATTTT. It specifies CASRRTGDRPQHF.

This rearrangement joins TRBV13 to TRBJ2-4; the D gene is possibly TRBD1 (6 bases). CDR1 is PRHDT and CDR2 is FYEKMQ in the germline V gene (reference sequence). Deletions cut 0 bases from V and 6 bases from J, with 6 bases between. The CDR3 contains 13 residues. CDR3 DNA sequence: TGTGCCAGCAGCTTAGGAGGGGGAAACATTCAGTACTTC. This sequence encodes CASSLGGGNIQYF.

This sequence joins TRBV5-1 and TRBJ2-1; D is uncertain. Per the germline V gene, CDR1 is SGHRS and CDR2 is YFSETQ. CDR3 length: 13 amino acids. Trimming took off 7 bases at V and 2 bases at J, with 10 bases between the two ends. DNA for the CDR3: TGCGCCAGCTCCAAAAGAGCCTACAATGAGCAGTTCTTC. This codes for CASSKRAYNEQFF.

This chain uses TRBV10-3 with TRBJ1-4, with TRBD1 as a possible D gene (6 bases). CDR3 length: 14 amino acids. The V gene lost 7 bases and the J gene lost 8 bases, with 17 bases spanning the gap. Germline values: CDR1 ENHRY, CDR2 SYGVKD. The CDR3 nucleotides read TGTGCCATCAAAGAACAGGGTGGTCAAGAAAAACTGTTTTTT. Protein product: CAIKEQGGQEKLFF.

The chain employs TRBV5-1 and TRBJ1-2; TRBD1 matches 7 bases. Trimming took 7 bases from V and 4 from J; bases not matched to a gene: 7. The germline V gene has CDR1 SGHRS and CDR2 YFSETQ. The CDR3 length is 13 residues. The CDR3: CASSPRDSYGYTF. The CDR3 nucleotides read TGCGCCAGCTCGCCCCGGGACAGCTATGGCTACACCTTC.

This sequence joins TRBV21-1 and TRBJ2-3; the DNA was not used to check the table's D call, TRBD1. TRBV21-1 is assigned pseudogene status. The CDR3 has 18 residues. CDR3 in amino acids: CASSNIPGQRSGTDTQYF. The CDR3 DNA reads as TGTGCCAGCAGCAACATTCCGGGACAGCGATCGGGCACAGATACGCAGTATTTT.

The J gene is TRBJ1-5, the V gene TRBV6-1, with D uncertain. CDR1 and CDR2 from the germline V gene are MNHNS and SASEGT. V lost 2 bases and J lost 2, with 4 bases in between. The CDR3 runs to 13 residues. As DNA, the CDR3 is TGTGCCAGCAGTGAAATGGGCAATCAGCCCCAGCATTTT. Protein: CASSEMGNQPQHF.

The genes are TRBV7-3 and TRBJ1-1; TRBD1 matches at 8 bases. Trimming took 3 bases from V and 1 from J; bases not matched to a gene: 4. The CDR3 totals 15 residues. The germline V gene encodes CDR1 SGHTA and CDR2 FQGTGA. CDR3 sequence: CASSFRGQGNTEAFF. CDR3 DNA: TGTGCCAGCAGCTTTCGTGGACAGGGGAACACTGAAGCTTTCTTT.

The chain uses TRBV10-1 and TRBJ2-3; weak D call: TRBD1 (6 bases). The CDR3 is 15 residues long. The germline CDR1 and CDR2 sequences are WNHNN and SYGVQD (reference sequence). Trimming stripped 7 bases from V and 3 bases from J, with 17 bases between. The CDR3 region has the DNA TGCGCCAGCAACCAGAGGGGGATCGGGACAGATACGCAGTATTTT. Encoded protein: CASNQRGIGTDTQYF.

This clone was counted between two and nine times. V gene TRBV16 combines with J gene TRBJ2-4; 7 bases are shared with TRBD1. This CDR3 has 14 amino acids. The junction had 7 bases not matched to a gene; V was cut back by 4 bases and J by 7 bases. CDR1 is KGHSY, CDR2 FQNENV, per germline. CDR3 DNA sequence: TGTGCCAGCAGCCCCGGACAGGTTTTGAACATTCAGTACTTC. Amino acid sequence: CASSPGQVLNIQYF.